These T cell receptor beta chains were read from a single sample in a study of TIL therapy for anti-PD-1-resistant metastatic lung cancer. TCRdb's copy holds only in-frame clones and misses some; the assay was immunoSEQ multiplex PCR. The sample records 50,000 to 65,000 clones, roughly 69% being singletons. Sequencing was performed on blood, taken at baseline. These receptors were collected from a person aged 25-80 years with non-small cell lung cancer. The CDR3 runs from the conserved cysteine through the conserved F or W. D genes are given only for firm matches. Clone size is shown for a subset of rows, as once, few, many or a class of expanded clone.

>TRBD2|TRBJ2-2|once|TRBV6-5
TGTGCCAGCAGTTCGGGACTAGCGGGAGCGACAGGGGAGCTGTTTTTT
CASSSGLAGATGELFF
>-|TRBJ2-1|-|TRBV5-1
TGCGCCAGCAGCCGATCCGGGGAATCCTACAATGAGCAGTTCTTC
CASSRSGESYNEQFF
>TRBD2|TRBJ2-4|-|TRBV30
TGTGCCTGGAGTGTGGGAGGGAGGAACATTCAGTACTTC
CAWSVGGRNIQYF
>-|TRBJ2-3|-|TRBV5-1
TGCGCCAGCAGCCCGGGCCTAGACACAGATACGCAGTATTTT
CASSPGLDTDTQYF
>TRBD1|TRBJ2-5|-|TRBV11-2
TGTGCCAGCAGCCCTTTCAGGGGGCGCAAGGAGACCCAGTACTTC
CASSPFRGRKETQYF
>-|TRBJ2-3|-|TRBV7-6
TGTGCCAGCAGCTCAAGGGATACGCAGTATTTT
CASSSRDTQYF
>TRBD1|TRBJ2-1|once|TRBV29-1
TGCAGCGTTGAGACGACAGGGGACGCCTACAATGAGCAGTTCTTC
CSVETTGDAYNEQFF
>-|TRBJ2-1|-|TRBV15
TGTGCCACCAGCATCGAAGGGATTTTGAGGAATGAGCAGTTCTTC
CATSIEGILRNEQFF
>-|TRBJ1-4|-|TRBV29-1
TGCAGCGTTGAAGTCCAAGAAAAACTGTTTTTT
CSVEVQEKLFF
>TRBD2|TRBJ2-3|-|TRBV4-2
TGTGCCAGCAGCCGGACGTTAGGAGTAGCGGGGAATACGCAGTATTTT
CASSRTLGVAGNTQYF
>-|TRBJ1-1|-|TRBV7-9
TGTGCCAGCAGCTCCGGAACAGGGCACACTGAAGCTTTCTTT
CASSSGTGHTEAFF
>-|TRBJ2-7|once|TRBV12-5
TGTGCTAGTGGGGATGGGCGGGGGCCACTCGAGCAGTACTTC
CASGDGRGPLEQYF
>-|TRBJ2-3|-|TRBV5-1
TGCGCCAGCAGCGCAGGGCCAAACACAGATACGCAGTATTTT
CASSAGPNTDTQYF
>-|TRBJ2-2|-|TRBV2
TGTGCCAGCAGCACAGACACCGGGGAGCTGTTTTTT
CASSTDTGELFF
>TRBD2|TRBJ2-2|once|TRBV5-4
TGTGCCAGCAGCTTGGAACTAGCGGGAGTCGACACCGGGGAGCTGTTTTTT
CASSLELAGVDTGELFF
>-|TRBJ2-3|-|TRBV5-1
TGCGCCAGCAGCCCCCCCGGGGGCCCAGATACGCAGTATTTT
CASSPPGGPDTQYF
>TRBD1|TRBJ1-1|-|TRBV6-1
TGTGCCAGCAGCCTTATGGGAACAGGGGAGACTGAAGCTTTCTTT
CASSLMGTGETEAFF
>TRBD2|TRBJ2-1|-|TRBV5-1
TGCGCCAGCAGTCCCGGGACTAGCTCCTACAATGAGCAGTTCTTC
CASSPGTSSYNEQFF
>-|TRBJ2-1|-|TRBV5-5
TGTGCCAGCAGCTTGGACTTGAGCTCCTACAATGAGCAGTTCTTC
CASSLDLSSYNEQFF
>-|TRBJ2-3|-|TRBV28
TGTGCCAGCAGTTTACCGGGACTGATCACAGATACGCAGTATTTT
CASSLPGLITDTQYF
>TRBD2|TRBJ2-2|-|TRBV2
TGTGCCAGCACGTCACTAGCGGGAGCCCCCACCGGGGAGCTGTTTTTT
CASTSLAGAPTGELFF
>-|TRBJ1-1|-|TRBV19
TGTGCCAGTAAGCGTTTGGGTGGGGAGACCACTGAAGCTTTCTTT
CASKRLGGETTEAFF
>TRBD1|TRBJ1-1|few|TRBV5-4
TGTGCCAGCAGCCAGACAGGGTCCACTGAAGCTTTCTTT
CASSQTGSTEAFF
>TRBD1|TRBJ1-6|-|TRBV4-1
TGCGCCAGCAGCCTCACAGGGGCCGATAATTCACCCCTCCACTTT
CASSLTGADNSPLHF
>-|TRBJ1-1|-|TRBV15
TGTGCCACCAGCGAAGTAAACACTGAAGCTTTCTTT
CATSEVNTEAFF
>-|TRBJ2-3|-|TRBV7-9
TGTGCCAGCAGCTTAGCGGTCACAGATACGCAGTATTTT
CASSLAVTDTQYF
>TRBD2|TRBJ2-5|once|TRBV5-1
TGCGCCAGCAGCTTGGGTAATAGCGGGGAAGAGACCCAGTACTTC
CASSLGNSGEETQYF
>-|TRBJ2-7|-|TRBV28
TGTGCCAGCAGTTCCCAAGTAATCCCAGTGATTCAGTACTTC
CASSSQVIPVIQYF
>-|TRBJ1-5|-|TRBV7-2
TGTGCCAGCAGCTTCGTGCCGGGACCCGGACAGCCCCAGCATTTT
CASSFVPGPGQPQHF
>TRBD2|TRBJ2-5|-|TRBV5-5
TGTGCCAGCAGCGACACGAGCGGGGGGCGAGAGACCCAGTACTTC
CASSDTSGGRETQYF
>TRBD2|TRBJ2-5|-|TRBV2
TGTGCCAGCACTTCACTAGCGGGACCTCAAGAGACCCAGTACTTC
CASTSLAGPQETQYF
>-|TRBJ2-3|few|TRBV7-8
TGTGCCAGTCAACCAACGATGGGGCTAGATACGCAGTATTTT
CASQPTMGLDTQYF
>-|TRBJ2-5|-|TRBV11-3
TGTGCCAGCAGCTTCGACGGAAACCAAGAGACCCAGTACTTC
CASSFDGNQETQYF
>-|TRBJ2-2|-|TRBV5-4
TGTGCCAGCAGCTTGCCCTCCTCGGGGGAGCTGTTTTTT
CASSLPSSGELFF
>-|TRBJ1-2|-|TRBV7-7
TGTGCTAGCAATCGCCCTGCCAGTGGCTACACCTTC
CASNRPASGYTF
>-|TRBJ1-1|few|TRBV10-1
TGCGCCAGCAGTGAAGACAGGTTTGAAGCTTTCTTT
CASSEDRFEAFF
>TRBD1|TRBJ2-7|-|TRBV6-1
TGTGCCAGCAGGGACAGGCAGACCTACGAGCAGTACTTC
CASRDRQTYEQYF
>TRBD2|TRBJ2-1|-|TRBV5-4
TGTGCCAGCAGCTTGTGGCTAGCGGGAGGGAATGAGCAGTTCTTC
CASSLWLAGGNEQFF
>TRBD2|TRBJ2-1|-|TRBV19
TGTGCCAGTCAAGAGCGGGGGGTTCTGCTCAATGAGCAGTTCTTC
CASQERGVLLNEQFF
>-|TRBJ1-3|-|TRBV4-1
TGCGCCAGCAGCCAGGTCGTTAGGGGGACTGGAAACACCATATATTTT
CASSQVVRGTGNTIYF
>TRBD1|TRBJ1-1|-|TRBV7-9
TGTGCCAGCAGCCCAGATAGGACAGGGGACACTGAAGCTTTCTTT
CASSPDRTGDTEAFF
>-|TRBJ1-2|once|TRBV7-2
TGTGCCAGCAGCCCAGGTAGTTTGCGGGGCTACACCTTC
CASSPGSLRGYTF
>TRBD1|TRBJ2-6|-|TRBV2
TGTGCCAGCAGCACGACAGGGCATGGGGCCAACGTCCTGACTTTC
CASSTTGHGANVLTF
>-|TRBJ1-1|few|TRBV6-5
TGTGCCAGCAATCGGGGGACTGAAGCTTTCTTT
CASNRGTEAFF
>-|TRBJ2-2|-|TRBV6-6
TGTGCCAGCAGTTTTGAGGCGGCCTCGAACACCGGGGAGCTGTTTTTT
CASSFEAASNTGELFF
>-|TRBJ2-7|-|TRBV5-1
TGCGCCAGCAGCTTGGGGCCTCAGGGGCTTAATTACGAGCAGTACTTC
CASSLGPQGLNYEQYF
>-|TRBJ2-3|-|TRBV10-1
TGCGCCAGCAGTGGGATCGCTGGAGATACGCAGTATTTT
CASSGIAGDTQYF
>TRBD2|TRBJ2-1|once|TRBV5-1
TGCGCCAGCAGCCCCAAAGGACTAGCGGGGGGGCAATCCTACAATGAGCAGTTCTTC
CASSPKGLAGGQSYNEQFF
>-|TRBJ2-3|-|TRBV2
TGTGCCAGCAGCGCAGAGGGAGATACGCAGTATTTT
CASSAEGDTQYF
>-|TRBJ1-3|-|TRBV7-9
TGTGCCAGCAGCTTACGGGGGCTTGGAAACACCATATATTTT
CASSLRGLGNTIYF